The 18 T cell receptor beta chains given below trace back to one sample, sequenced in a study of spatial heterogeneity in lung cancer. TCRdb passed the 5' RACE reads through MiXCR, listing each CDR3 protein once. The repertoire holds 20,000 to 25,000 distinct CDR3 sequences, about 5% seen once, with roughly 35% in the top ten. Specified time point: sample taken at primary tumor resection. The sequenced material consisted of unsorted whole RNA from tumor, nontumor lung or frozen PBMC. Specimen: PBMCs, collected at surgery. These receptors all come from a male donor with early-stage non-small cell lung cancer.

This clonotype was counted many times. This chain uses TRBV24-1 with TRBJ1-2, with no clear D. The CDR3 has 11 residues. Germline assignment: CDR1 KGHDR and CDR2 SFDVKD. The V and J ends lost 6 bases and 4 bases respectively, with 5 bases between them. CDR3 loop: CATSSPYGYTF. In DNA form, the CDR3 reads TGTGCCACCAGTAGCCCCTATGGCTACACCTTC.

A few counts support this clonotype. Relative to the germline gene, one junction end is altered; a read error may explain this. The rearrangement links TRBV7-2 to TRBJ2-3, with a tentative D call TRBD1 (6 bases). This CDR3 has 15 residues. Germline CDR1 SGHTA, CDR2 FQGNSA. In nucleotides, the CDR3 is TGTGTCAGCAGCCCCGCACCAGGGGCCACAGATACGCAGTATTTT. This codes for CVSSPAPGATDTQYF.

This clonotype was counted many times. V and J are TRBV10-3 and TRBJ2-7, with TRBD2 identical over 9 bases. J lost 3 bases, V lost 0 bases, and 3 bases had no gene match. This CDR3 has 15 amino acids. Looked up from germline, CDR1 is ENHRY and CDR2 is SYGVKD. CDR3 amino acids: CAISESRLAVYEQYF. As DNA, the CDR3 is TGTGCCATCAGTGAGTCGAGACTAGCGGTCTACGAGCAGTACTTC.

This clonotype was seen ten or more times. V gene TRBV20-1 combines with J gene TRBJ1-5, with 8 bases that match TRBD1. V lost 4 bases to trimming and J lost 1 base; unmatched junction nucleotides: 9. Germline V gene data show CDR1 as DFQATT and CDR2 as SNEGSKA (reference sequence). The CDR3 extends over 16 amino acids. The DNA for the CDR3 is TGCAGTGCTATTATCATTGGACAGGGCAGCAATCAGCCCCAGCATTTT. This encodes CSAIIIGQGSNQPQHF.

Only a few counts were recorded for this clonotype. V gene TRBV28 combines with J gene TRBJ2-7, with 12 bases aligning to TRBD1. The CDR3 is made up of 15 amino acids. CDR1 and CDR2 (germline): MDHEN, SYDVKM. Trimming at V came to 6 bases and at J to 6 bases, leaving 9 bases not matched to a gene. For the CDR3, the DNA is TGTGCCAGCAGAGTTGCGGGACAGGGGGCTTCCGAGCAGTACTTC. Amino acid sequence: CASRVAGQGASEQYF.

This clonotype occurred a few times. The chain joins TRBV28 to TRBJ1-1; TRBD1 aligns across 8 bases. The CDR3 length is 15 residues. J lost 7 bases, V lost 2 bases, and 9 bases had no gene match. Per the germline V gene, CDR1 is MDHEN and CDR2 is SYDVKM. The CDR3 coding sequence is TGTGCCAGCAGTTTAATGGACAGGGTAGAGTTTGAAGCTTTCTTT. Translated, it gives CASSLMDRVEFEAFF.

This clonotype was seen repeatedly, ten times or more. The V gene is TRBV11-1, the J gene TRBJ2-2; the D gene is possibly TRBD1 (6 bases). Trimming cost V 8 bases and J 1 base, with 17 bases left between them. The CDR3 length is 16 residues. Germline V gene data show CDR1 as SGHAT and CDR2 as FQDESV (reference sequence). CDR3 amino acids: CASGPSTGRNTGELFF. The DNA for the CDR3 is TGTGCCAGCGGACCCTCGACAGGACGGAACACCGGGGAGCTGTTTTTT.

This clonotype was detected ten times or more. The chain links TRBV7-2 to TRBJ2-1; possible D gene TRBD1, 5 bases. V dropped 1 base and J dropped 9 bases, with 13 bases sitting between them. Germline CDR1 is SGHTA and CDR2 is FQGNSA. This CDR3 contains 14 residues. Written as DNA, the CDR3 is TGTGCCAGCAGCTTAGGAGGCAGGGTAAGTGAGCAGTTCTTC. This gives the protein CASSLGGRVSEQFF.

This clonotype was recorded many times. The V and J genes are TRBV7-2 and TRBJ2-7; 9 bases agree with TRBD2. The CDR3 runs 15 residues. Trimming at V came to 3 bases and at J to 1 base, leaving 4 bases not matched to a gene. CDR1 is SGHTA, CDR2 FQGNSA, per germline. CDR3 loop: CASSFGSGGSYEQYF. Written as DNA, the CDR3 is TGTGCCAGCAGCTTCGGTAGCGGGGGATCCTACGAGCAGTACTTC.

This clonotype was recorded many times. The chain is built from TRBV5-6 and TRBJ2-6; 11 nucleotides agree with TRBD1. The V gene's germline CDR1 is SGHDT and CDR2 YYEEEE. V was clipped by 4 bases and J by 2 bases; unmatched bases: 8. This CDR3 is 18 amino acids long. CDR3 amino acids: CASSPDRGRYPGANVLTF. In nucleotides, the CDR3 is TGTGCCAGCAGCCCGGACAGGGGGCGGTATCCTGGGGCCAACGTCCTGACTTTC. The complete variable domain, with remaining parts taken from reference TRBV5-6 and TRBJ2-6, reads DAGVTQSPTHLIKTRGQQVTLRCSPKSGHDTVSWYQQALGQGPQFIFQYYEEEERQRGNFPDRFSGHQFPNYSSELNVNALLLGDSALYLCASSPDRGRYPGANVLTFGAGSRLTVL.

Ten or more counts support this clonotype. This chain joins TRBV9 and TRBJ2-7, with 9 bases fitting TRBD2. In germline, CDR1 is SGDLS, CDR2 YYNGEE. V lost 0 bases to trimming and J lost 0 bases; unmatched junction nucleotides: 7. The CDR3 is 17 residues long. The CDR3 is CASSVGVAGGPSYEQYF. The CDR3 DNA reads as TGTGCCAGCAGCGTAGGGGTGGCGGGAGGGCCCTCCTACGAGCAGTACTTC.

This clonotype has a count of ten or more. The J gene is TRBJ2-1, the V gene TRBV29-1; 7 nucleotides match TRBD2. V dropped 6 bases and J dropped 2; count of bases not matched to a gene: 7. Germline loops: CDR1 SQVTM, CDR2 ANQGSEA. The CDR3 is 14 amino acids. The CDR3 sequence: CSVRGGYPYNEQFF. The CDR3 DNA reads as TGCAGCGTGCGCGGGGGATACCCCTACAATGAGCAGTTCTTC.

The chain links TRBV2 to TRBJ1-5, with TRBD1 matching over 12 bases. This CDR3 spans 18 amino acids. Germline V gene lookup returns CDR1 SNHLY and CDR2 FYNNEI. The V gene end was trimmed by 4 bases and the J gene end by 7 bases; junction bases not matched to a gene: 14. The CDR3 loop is CASSARDRGRSGSQPQHF. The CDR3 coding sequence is TGTGCCAGCAGTGCACGGGACAGGGGGCGATCTGGTTCGCAGCCCCAGCATTTT.

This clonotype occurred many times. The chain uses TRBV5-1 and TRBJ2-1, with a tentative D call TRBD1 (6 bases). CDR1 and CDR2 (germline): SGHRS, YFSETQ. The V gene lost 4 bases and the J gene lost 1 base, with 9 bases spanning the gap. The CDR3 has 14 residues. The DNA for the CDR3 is TGCGCCAGCAGCGAGGGGGTGTCCTACAATGAGCAGTTCTTC. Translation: CASSEGVSYNEQFF.

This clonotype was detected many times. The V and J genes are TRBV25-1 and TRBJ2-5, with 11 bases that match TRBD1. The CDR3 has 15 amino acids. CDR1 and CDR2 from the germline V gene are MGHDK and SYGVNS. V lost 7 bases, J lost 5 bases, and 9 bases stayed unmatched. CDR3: CASNGQGARGETQYF. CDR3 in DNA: TGTGCCAGCAACGGACAGGGGGCACGAGGGGAGACCCAGTACTTC. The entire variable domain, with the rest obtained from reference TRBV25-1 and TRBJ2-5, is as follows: EADIYQTPRYLVIGTGKKITLECSQTMGHDKMYWYQQDPGMELHLIHYSYGVNSTEKGDLSSESTVSRIRTEHFPLTLESARPSHTSQYLCASNGQGARGETQYFGPGTRLLVL.

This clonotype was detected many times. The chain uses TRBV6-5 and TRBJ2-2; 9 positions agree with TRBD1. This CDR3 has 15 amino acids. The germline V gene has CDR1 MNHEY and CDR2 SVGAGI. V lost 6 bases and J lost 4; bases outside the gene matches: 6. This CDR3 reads CASREGQGVTGELFF. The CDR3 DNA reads TGTGCCAGCAGAGAGGGACAGGGCGTCACCGGGGAGCTGTTTTTT.

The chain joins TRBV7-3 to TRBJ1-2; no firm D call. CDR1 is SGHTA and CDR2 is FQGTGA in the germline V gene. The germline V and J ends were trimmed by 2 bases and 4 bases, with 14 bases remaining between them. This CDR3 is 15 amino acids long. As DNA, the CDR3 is TGTGCCAGCAGCTTAGATCCGGCCTCAGGCTATGGCTACACCTTC. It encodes CASSLDPASGYGYTF.

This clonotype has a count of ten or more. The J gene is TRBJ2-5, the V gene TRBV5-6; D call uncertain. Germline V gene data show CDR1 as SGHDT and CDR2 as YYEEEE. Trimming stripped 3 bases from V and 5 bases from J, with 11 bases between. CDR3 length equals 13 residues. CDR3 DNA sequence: TGTGCCAGCAGCTACAGCCCGGAGGAGACCCAGTACTTC. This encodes CASSYSPEETQYF. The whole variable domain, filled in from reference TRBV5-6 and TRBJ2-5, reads DAGVTQSPTHLIKTRGQQVTLRCSPKSGHDTVSWYQQALGQGPQFIFQYYEEEERQRGNFPDRFSGHQFPNYSSELNVNALLLGDSALYLCASSYSPEETQYFGPGTRLLVL.